This T cell receptor (beta chain) comes out of a study of blood T cell repertoires in COVID-19. Study at large: Acute and convalescent COVID-19 samples came from the United States, Italy and Spain. T cells, B-cell-depleted T cells, or PBMCs provided the cDNA or gDNA that served as material.

In the original workflow: Nucleated cell counts were estimated from reference gene primer amplification. TCRdb's copy holds only in-frame clones and misses some; the assay was immunoSEQ multiplex PCR. V and J calls and clone size are as listed in that table; D and trimming were resolved from the DNA. This table holds approximately 74,000 clones, 88% found once. This CDR3 is built from 14 residues. The V gene lost 8 bases and the J gene lost 2 bases, with 16 bases spanning the gap. CDR1 is MNHEY, CDR2 SMNVEV, per germline (reference sequence). The chain joins TRBV27 to TRBJ2-7, with D tentatively TRBD1 (6 bases). The sequence was obtained from an older man with acute or convalescent COVID-19. Sequencing was done on a sample of peripheral blood. The CDR3 sequence: CASAVSRGPYEQYF. The CDR3 DNA reads TGTGCCAGCGCAGTTAGCAGGGGTCCCTACGAGCAGTACTTC.